These 2 T cell receptor beta chains share one sample of origin, sequenced in a study of blood T cell repertoires in COVID-19. Assay: immunoSEQ multiplex PCR; the TCRdb copy retains only in-frame clones and omits some. The sample records 150,000 to 200,000 clones, about 88% being singletons. Sequenced sample: PBMCs or T cells enriched from blood (not recorded which). The source of these receptors is a human donor with acute COVID-19. The donor label of this sample is uncertain.

The chain employs TRBV7-2 and TRBJ2-2; the D is unclear. This CDR3 is built from 14 residues. V was trimmed by 1 base and J by 3 bases, leaving 6 bases between them. Germline CDR1 SGHTA, CDR2 FQGNSA. The CDR3 is CASSLGGYTGELFF. The CDR3 bases are TGTGCCAGCAGCTTAGGTGGCTACACCGGGGAGCTGTTTTTT.

The chain combines TRBV4-3 with TRBJ1-1, with D possibly TRBD1 on 6 matching bases. V was trimmed by 0 bases and J by 4 bases, leaving 15 bases between them. This CDR3 comprises 16 residues. Germline-derived CDR1 and CDR2 are LGHNA and YSLEER. The CDR3 region is CASSQEHAGAGTEAFF. CDR3 coding DNA: TGCGCCAGCAGCCAAGAACACGCAGGGGCCGGCACTGAAGCTTTCTTT.